This entry features one T cell receptor beta chain sequence. This sample was taken from a study of blood T cell repertoires in COVID-19. TCRdb's copy holds only in-frame clones and misses some; the assay was immunoSEQ multiplex PCR. The table shows tens of thousands of clones, with 84% occurring only once. The TCR was taken from a man aged 45 to 65 with COVID-19, enrolled during active disease. The sample comprised peripheral blood.

The DNA of the CDR3 is TGTGCCAGCAGTTCCAGGGACGGGAGCTCCTACGAGCAGTACTTC. Amino acid sequence: CASSSRDGSSYEQYF. V gene TRBV27 combines with J gene TRBJ2-7, with D possibly matching TRBD2 (6 bases). The CDR3 covers 15 residues. The V and J ends lost 4 bases and 0 bases respectively, with 13 bases between them. Germline values: CDR1 MNHEY, CDR2 SMNVEV (reference sequence).